This record concerns one T cell receptor (beta chain) sequence. This sample is part of a study of blood T cell repertoires in COVID-19. The germline V gene has CDR1 SNHLY and CDR2 FYNNEI. There are 14 residues in the CDR3. Trimming took 6 bases from V and 4 from J, leaving 12 bases between them. TCRdb keeps only in-frame clones here, not all; method: immunoSEQ multiplex PCR. This sample has about 150,000 clones, with approximately 84% found just once. The source is a human donor with acute or convalescent COVID-19. The donor label of this sample is uncertain. The rearrangement joins TRBV2 to TRBJ2-2, with D perhaps TRBD2 (5 bases). The sequencing sample was made of peripheral blood. The DNA of the CDR3 is TGTGCCAGCAGGGCTCTAGCCCGCACCGGGGAGCTGTTTTTT. This translates into CASRALARTGELFF.